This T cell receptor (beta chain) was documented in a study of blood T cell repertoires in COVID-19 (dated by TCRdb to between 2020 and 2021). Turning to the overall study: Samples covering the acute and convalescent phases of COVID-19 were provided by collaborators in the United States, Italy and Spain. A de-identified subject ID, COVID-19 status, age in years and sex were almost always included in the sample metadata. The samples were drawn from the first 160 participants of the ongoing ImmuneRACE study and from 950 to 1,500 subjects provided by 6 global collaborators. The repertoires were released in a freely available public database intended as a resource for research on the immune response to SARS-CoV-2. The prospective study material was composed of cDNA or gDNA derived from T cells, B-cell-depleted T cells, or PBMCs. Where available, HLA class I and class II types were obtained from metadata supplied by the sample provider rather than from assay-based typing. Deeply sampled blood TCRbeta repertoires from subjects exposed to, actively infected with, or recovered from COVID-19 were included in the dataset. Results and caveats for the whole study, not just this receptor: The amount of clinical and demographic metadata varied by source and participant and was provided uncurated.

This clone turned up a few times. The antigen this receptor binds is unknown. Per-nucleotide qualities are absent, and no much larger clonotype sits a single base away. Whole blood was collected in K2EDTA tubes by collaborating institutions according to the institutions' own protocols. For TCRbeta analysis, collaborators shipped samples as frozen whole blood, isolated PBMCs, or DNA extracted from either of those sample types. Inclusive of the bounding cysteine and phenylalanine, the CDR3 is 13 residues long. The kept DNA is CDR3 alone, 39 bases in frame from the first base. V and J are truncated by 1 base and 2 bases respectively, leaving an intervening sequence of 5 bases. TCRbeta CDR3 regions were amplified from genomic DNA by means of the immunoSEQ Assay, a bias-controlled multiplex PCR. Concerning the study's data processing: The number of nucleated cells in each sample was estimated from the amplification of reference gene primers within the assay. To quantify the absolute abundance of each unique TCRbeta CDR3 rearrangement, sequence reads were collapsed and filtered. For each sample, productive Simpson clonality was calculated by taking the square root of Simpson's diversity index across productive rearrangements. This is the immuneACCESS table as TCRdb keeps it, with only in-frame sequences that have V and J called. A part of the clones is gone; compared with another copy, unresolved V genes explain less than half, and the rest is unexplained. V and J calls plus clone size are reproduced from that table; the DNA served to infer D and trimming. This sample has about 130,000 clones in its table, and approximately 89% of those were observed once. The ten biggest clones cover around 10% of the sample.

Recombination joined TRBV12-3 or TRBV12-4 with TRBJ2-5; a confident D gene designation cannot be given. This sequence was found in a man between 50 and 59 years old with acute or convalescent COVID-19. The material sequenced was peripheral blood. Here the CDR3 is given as CASSLETQETQYF. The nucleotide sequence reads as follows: TGTGCCAGCAGTTTAGAGACTCAAGAGACCCAGTACTTC.